This TCR beta chain was sequenced for a study of CD8+ T cells in alopecia areata. Findings and limits, study-wide: Normal scalp showed lower clonality than lesional scalp, especially alopecia totalis/universalis. Sequencing of scalp tissue also captures the resident alphabeta T cells of normal skin. Whereas mice showed it more clearly, TCR sharing across patients was murkier, possibly because of HLA.

V was pared by 3 bases and J by 2 bases, with 8 bases between. The CDR3 totals 13 residues. Per the germline V gene, CDR1 is MNHDT and CDR2 is YYDKIL. About this clone: Its antigen is still unknown. Gene names and germline refer to mouse. The read halts 4 residues ahead of the CDR3 end, with the missing end drawn from the germline J gene.

Following extraction, RNA underwent reverse transcription to cDNA, which served as the sequencing template. Data came from immunoSEQ multiplex PCR; TCRdb stores just in-frame clones and leaves some out. The profile covers some 120,000 clones, none occurring a single time. J is TRBJ2-7 and V is TRBV17, with a possible D match to TRBD1 (5 bases). The sequencing input was lesional skin. The receptor was derived from a C3H/HeJ mouse with alopecia areata. Strain MHC haplotype: H2-k. The sequenced CDR3 bases are TGTGCTAGCAGTAGGGACATCACCTAT. Protein product: CASSRDITY. Given in full, the CDR3 is CASSRDITYEQYF.